The count of the clone carrying this TCR beta chain is one. Antigen unknown. This sample is drawn from a study of T-cell memory formation after mild COVID-19. Study context: There were largely donor-specific TCR clusters. The study's findings and limits: Among CD4+ contracting clones, most were CM and EM, and CD8+ ones EMRA.

Using its own MiXCR run on the 5' RACE reads, TCRdb lists one record per CDR3 protein. Here the sample spans around 50,000 distinct CDR3 sequences, around 12% being singletons. Germline-derived CDR1 and CDR2 are ENHRY and SYGVKD. This CDR3 has 15 amino acids. The junction had 10 bases not matched to a gene; V was cut back by 6 bases and J by 6 bases. This receptor was taken from a man aged 18 to 30 who had mild COVID-19 (a few samples of this study predate the infection). Cell type and time point are not known. The chain carries TRBV10-3 and TRBJ1-2, with TRBD1 matching over 10 bases. Sample: PBMCs or a T cell subset sorted from them (not recorded which). The CDR3 DNA reads as TGTGCCATCAGCGGGACAGGGGCGGGGATCGATGGCTACACCTTC. Its protein is CAISGTGAGIDGYTF.